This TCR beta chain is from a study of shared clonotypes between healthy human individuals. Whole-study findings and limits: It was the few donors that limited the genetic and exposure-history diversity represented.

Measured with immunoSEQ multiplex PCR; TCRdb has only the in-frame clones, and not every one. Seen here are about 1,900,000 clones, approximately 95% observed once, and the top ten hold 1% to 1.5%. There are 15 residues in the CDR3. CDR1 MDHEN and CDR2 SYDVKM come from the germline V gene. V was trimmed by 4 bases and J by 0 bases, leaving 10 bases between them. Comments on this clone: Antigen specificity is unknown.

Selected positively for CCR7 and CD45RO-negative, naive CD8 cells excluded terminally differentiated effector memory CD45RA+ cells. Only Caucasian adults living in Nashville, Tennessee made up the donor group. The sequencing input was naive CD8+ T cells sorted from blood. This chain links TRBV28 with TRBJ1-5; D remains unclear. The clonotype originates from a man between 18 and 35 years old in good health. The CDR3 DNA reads TGTGCCAGCAGTTCGACGGGGTTTAGCAATCAGCCCCAGCATTTT. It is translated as CASSSTGFSNQPQHF.